The clone carrying this TCR beta chain was found many times. Its matching antigen is unknown. TCR beta CDR3 regions were amplified from RNA transcripts. The HTBI primer set drove a first-round RT-PCR of the TCR CDR3. TCRdb re-called the multiplex PCR reads with MiXCR, one entry per CDR3 protein. Counted here are about 600,000 distinct CDR3 sequences, 14% occurring once; the ten biggest clones make up 6.5% to 9%. Germline-derived CDR1 and CDR2 are SNHLY and FYNNEI. CDR3 length equals 17 residues. J gave up 2 bases and V 1 base, and 11 bases lay outside the gene matches. The record originates from a study of T cells in Graves' hyperthyroidism and ophthalmopathy. Regarding the study as a whole: Model predictions of ophthalmopathy came a median about six months before onset.

Fresh peripheral blood, more than 8 ml of it, supplied the PBMCs. This clonotype was sampled from a woman under 30 with Graves' ophthalmopathy. What was sequenced was blood. The chain has TRBV2 and TRBJ2-7; 7 bases match TRBD2. The CDR3 loop is CASSEVPERGWPYEQYF. DNA for the CDR3: TGTGCCAGCAGTGAAGTTCCTGAGCGGGGTTGGCCCTACGAGCAGTACTTC. The full variable domain, in which reference TRBV2 and TRBJ2-7 provide the parts outside the CDR3, is EPEVTQTPSHQVTQMGQEVILRCVPISNHLYFYWYRQILGQKVEFLVSFYNNEISEKSEIFDDQFSVERPDGSNFTLKIRSTKLEDSAMYFCASSEVPERGWPYEQYFGPGTRLTVT.